This T cell receptor beta chain appears in the sequencing data of a study of T cell changes during pregnancy in multiple sclerosis. Some clones are missing from TCRdb's copy, which holds only in-frame ones; the method was immunoSEQ multiplex PCR. The sample yields tens of thousands of clones, approximately 92% seen once. CDR1 is SGDLS, CDR2 YYNGEE, per germline. This CDR3 has 14 residues. Trimming cost V 4 bases and J 7 bases, with 17 bases left between them. The chain recombines TRBV9 with TRBJ1-1; D gene unclear. The sequencing here drew on peripheral blood, taken in the first trimester of pregnancy. This TCR came from a female donor with multiple sclerosis, enrolled in a pregnancy study. The DNA of the CDR3 is TGTGCCAGCAGCCAAAGGGAGGTTGCGCGTGAAGCTTTCTTT. Its protein is CASSQREVAREAFF.